This TCR beta chain appears in the sequencing data of a study of CD8 T cells in ankylosing spondylitis. After removal of 6 bases from V and 2 bases from J, the junction contained 10 bases not matched to a gene. Germline CDR1 reads ENHRY; CDR2 reads SYGVKD. This CDR3 contains 16 residues. MiXCR was run by TCRdb on the 5' RACE reads, yielding one entry per CDR3 protein. The sample has 250,000 or so distinct CDR3 sequences, 20% to 30% seen once. The chain couples TRBV10-3 to TRBJ1-2; 9 positions agree with TRBD1. Sequencing used blood, either unsorted or a sorted T cell fraction (not recorded which). The sequence came from a male donor with ankylosing spondylitis or in good health (not recorded which). The CDR3 sequence: CAIRGTGTGRNYGYTF. Here the CDR3 DNA reads TGTGCCATCAGGGGGACAGGGACAGGGAGAAACTATGGCTACACCTTC.